One and the same sample provided the 28 T cell receptor beta chains below, sequenced in a study of T cells in Graves' hyperthyroidism and ophthalmopathy. The CDR3 regions of TCR beta were amplified from RNA transcripts. When the TCR CDR3 underwent first-round RT-PCR, the HTBI primer set was used. Each CDR3 protein is one row after TCRdb ran MiXCR on the multiplex PCR reads. In the table there are hundreds of thousands of distinct CDR3 sequences, about 14% of which are singletons. Sequenced sample: blood. The receptor set was obtained from a woman aged 25 to 45 with Graves' hyperthyroidism that later progressed to Graves' ophthalmopathy.

The V gene is TRBV6-1, the J gene TRBJ2-5; D could derive from TRBD1 or TRBD2 (5 bases each). Germline CDR1 and CDR2: MNHNS and SASEGT. V lost 5 bases and J lost 9, with 19 bases in between. This CDR3 comprises 14 residues. CDR3 coding DNA: TGTGCCAGCAGTCGCGACGCGGCCGTGGGGGCCCAGTACTTC. Its translation: CASSRDAAVGAQYF.

The sample holds a few counts of this clonotype. This chain connects TRBV6-5 to TRBJ2-5, with 10 bases identical to TRBD2. The germline gives CDR1 MNHEY, CDR2 SVGAGI. The CDR3 totals 15 residues. The V and J ends lost 3 bases and 4 bases, in that order; junction bases with no gene match: 5. The CDR3 spells CASSYSGRKGETQYF. DNA for the CDR3: TGTGCCAGCAGTTATAGCGGGAGGAAGGGAGAGACCCAGTACTTC.

In this sample, this clonotype turned up many times. The gene calls are TRBV2 and TRBJ2-1; 10 nucleotides align to TRBD2. The length of the CDR3 is 17 residues. Germline lookup yields CDR1 SNHLY and CDR2 FYNNEI. Trimming took 1 base from V and 2 from J; bases not matched to a gene: 5. The CDR3 loop reads CASSEVVAGGTYNEQFF. The DNA of the CDR3 is TGTGCCAGCAGTGAAGTCGTAGCGGGAGGCACCTACAATGAGCAGTTCTTC.

This clonotype has a count of ten or more. The CDR3: CASSFRNEQFF. The CDR3 DNA is TGTGCCAGCAGCTTCCGAAATGAGCAGTTCTTC. This chain links TRBV7-2 with TRBJ2-1, with D hard to call. Germline values: CDR1 SGHTA, CDR2 FQGNSA. V was pared by 3 bases and J by 7 bases, with 4 bases between. This CDR3 region has 11 residues.

This clonotype appeared many times. The genes are TRBV11-1 and TRBJ2-1; TRBD2 might be the D (5 bases). V was pared by 5 bases and J by 7 bases, with 24 bases between. The CDR3 consists of 17 residues. Germline CDR1 SGHAT, CDR2 FQDESV (reference sequence). The CDR3 nucleotides read TGTGCCAGCAGCCCCTCGGCATCACTCGGGGTATTAAATGAGCAGTTCTTC. Translation gives CASSPSASLGVLNEQFF.

This clonotype was recorded many times. CDR3 loop: CSGTRAGHETQYF. The CDR3 DNA follows: TGCAGCGGTACCCGGGCCGGACACGAGACCCAGTACTTC. V usage is TRBV29-1 and J usage is TRBJ2-5; tentatively, D is TRBD1 (5 bases). V was clipped by 7 bases and J by 5 bases, with 17 bases between them. This CDR3 contains 13 residues. Germline V lookup: CDR1 SQVTM, CDR2 ANQGSEA.

This clonotype was counted ten times or more. The rearrangement uses TRBV27 and TRBJ2-3; D uncertain. CDR1 MNHEY and CDR2 SMNVEV come from the germline V gene (reference sequence). Trimming removed 8 bases from V and 7 bases from J, with 22 bases in between. This CDR3 is 15 amino acids long. The CDR3 coding sequence is TGTGCCAGCGAACCTTGGGTCAGTGATGAGTATACGCAGTATTTT. Translated, it gives CASEPWVSDEYTQYF.

In its sample, this clonotype was seen many times. A clone one base away is much larger, so this may be a read error. The V gene is TRBV12-3 or TRBV12-4, the J gene TRBJ1-1; 7 bases are a match to TRBD1. The CDR3 totals 13 residues. V was clipped by 5 bases and J by 6 bases; unmatched bases: 6. The CDR3 loop reads CASSKSRGPEAFF. CDR3 bases: TGTGCCAGCAGTAAATCAAGGGGGCCTGAAGCTTTCTTT.

The chain links TRBV12-3 or TRBV12-4 to TRBJ2-7, with TRBD2 matching over 7 bases. V was pared by 7 bases and J by 3 bases, with 6 bases of the junction left unmatched. The CDR3 runs to 13 residues. In DNA form, the CDR3 reads TGTGCCAGCAATCGCGGGGGTGTCTACGAGCAGTACTTC. It yields the protein CASNRGGVYEQYF.

This clonotype was observed many times. In nucleotides, the CDR3 is TGCAGTGCTAGAGCTCCGGCCTCAGGAGAGACCCAGTACTTC. It codes for CSARAPASGETQYF. The chain links TRBV20-1 to TRBJ2-5; D is unresolved. The CDR3 spans 14 residues. Germline V gene sequence: CDR1 DFQATT, CDR2 SNEGSKA (reference sequence). V lost 1 base and J lost 4, with 13 bases in between.

This clonotype was seen repeatedly, ten times or more. This chain links TRBV9 with TRBJ1-2; TRBD1 matches at 10 bases. The CDR3 is 14 residues long. Per the germline V gene, CDR1 is SGDLS and CDR2 is YYNGEE. V was pared by 0 bases and J by 8 bases, with 4 bases of the junction left unmatched. CDR3 sequence reads: CASSVGQGAEGYTF. CDR3 DNA: TGTGCCAGCAGCGTAGGACAGGGGGCGGAAGGCTACACCTTC.

This clonotype was recorded at least ten times. The V call is TRBV2, the J call TRBJ1-6, with a weak D call TRBD1 (5 bases). CDR1 is SNHLY, CDR2 FYNNEI, per germline. Trimming took 8 bases from V and 8 from J, leaving 16 bases between them. The CDR3 length is 14 residues. The CDR3 spells CASRMGGDYSPLHF. The CDR3 region has the DNA TGTGCCAGCCGCATGGGGGGGGACTATTCACCCCTCCACTTT.

This clonotype was observed many times. The chain recombines TRBV28 with TRBJ1-5; tentatively, D is TRBD1 (6 bases). From germline, CDR1 is MDHEN and CDR2 SYDVKM. The CDR3 spans 14 residues. Trimming took off 6 bases at V and 6 bases at J, with 15 bases between the two ends. The CDR3 sequence is CASREGGSSQPQHF. The CDR3 region has the DNA TGTGCCAGCAGAGAGGGGGGTTCGAGTCAGCCCCAGCATTTT. Combining the CDR3 with reference TRBV28 and TRBJ1-5 gives the whole variable domain DVKVTQSSRYLVKRTGEKVFLECVQDMDHENMFWYRQDPGLGLRLIYFSYDVKMKEKGDIPEGYSVSREKKERFSLILESASTNQTSMYLCASREGGSSQPQHFGDGTRLSIL.

Many counts were recorded for this clonotype. V gene TRBV20-1 combines with J gene TRBJ2-5; 16 nucleotides agree with TRBD2. Germline CDR1 is DFQATT and CDR2 is SNEGSKA (reference sequence). J lost 5 bases, V lost 6 bases, and 9 bases had no gene match. This CDR3 has 16 residues. For the CDR3, the DNA is TGCAGTGCGGCCGGGACTAGCGGGAGGGCCGGTGAGACCCAGTACTTC. This encodes CSAAGTSGRAGETQYF.

The V call is TRBV9, the J call TRBJ2-3; D might be TRBD1 (6 bases). Per germline, CDR1 SGDLS and CDR2 YYNGEE. V shed 4 bases and J shed 2 bases, with 17 bases lying between them. The length of the CDR3 is 16 residues. CDR3 residues: CASSQVGGENTDTQYF. CDR3 DNA: TGTGCCAGCAGCCAAGTAGGGGGAGAGAACACAGATACGCAGTATTTT.

There are many counts of this clonotype. The chain has TRBV27 and TRBJ2-3, with D hard to call. The V end lost 1 base, the J end lost 4 bases, and 12 bases lay between the germline ends. CDR1 MNHEY and CDR2 SMNVEV come from the germline V gene (reference sequence). The CDR3 is 15 residues long. The CDR3 loop reads CASSLYEGVSDTQYF. CDR3 DNA sequence: TGTGCCAGCAGTTTATATGAAGGAGTTTCAGATACGCAGTATTTT.

This chain connects TRBV3-1 to TRBJ2-2, with D possibly TRBD2 on 6 matching bases. Germline CDR1 is LGHDT and CDR2 is YNNKEL (reference sequence). Trimming removed 6 bases from V and 4 bases from J, with 24 bases in between. There are 18 residues in the CDR3. This chain's CDR3 is CASRPIGGDPRLTGELFF. Written as DNA, the CDR3 is TGTGCCAGCAGACCAATAGGAGGGGATCCGCGGCTCACCGGGGAGCTGTTTTTT.

This clonotype was recorded at least ten times. The chain joins TRBV7-9 to TRBJ2-1; 14 nucleotides match TRBD2. The V gene's germline CDR1 is SEHNR and CDR2 FQNEAQ (reference sequence). After removal of 3 bases from V and 14 bases from J, the junction contained 6 bases not matched to a gene. The CDR3 is made up of 14 amino acids. The CDR3 loop reads CASSFTTSGRAEFF. The CDR3 DNA follows: TGTGCCAGCAGCTTCACGACTAGCGGGAGGGCCGAGTTCTTC.

The gene calls are TRBV29-1 and TRBJ2-1; TRBD2 matches at 10 bases. J lost 14 bases, V lost 7 bases, and 17 bases had no gene match. Germline V gene sequence: CDR1 SQVTM, CDR2 ANQGSEA. This CDR3 is built from 14 residues. This CDR3 reads CSALPAGGGGNKFF. DNA for the CDR3: TGCAGCGCCCTACCAGCGGGAGGGGGGGGAAATAAGTTCTTC.

This clonotype was recorded many times. The chain carries TRBV7-2 and TRBJ2-1; the D is unclear. Germline V gene data show CDR1 as SGHTA and CDR2 as FQGNSA. The CDR3 spans 13 residues. Trimming removed 8 bases at V and 5 bases at J, with 13 bases between. The DNA of the CDR3 is TGTGCCAGCTCCCCCACTCTGGACAATGAGCAGTTCTTC. Amino acid sequence: CASSPTLDNEQFF.

The chain links TRBV7-8 to TRBJ2-7; TRBD2 is a possible D gene (6 bases). V was pared by 5 bases and J by 2 bases, with 16 bases between. The CDR3 length is 15 residues. Germline loops: CDR1 SGHVS, CDR2 FQNEAQ. CDR3 region: CASSRGYRTPYEQYF. The CDR3 DNA reads TGTGCCAGCAGCCGGGGGTACAGAACCCCCTACGAGCAGTACTTC.

This clonotype was found a few times. The chain has TRBV19 and TRBJ1-5; D ambiguous. This CDR3 has 16 residues. V gave up 6 bases and J gave up 0 bases, with 15 bases separating them. CDR1 is LNHDA, CDR2 SQIVND, per germline (reference sequence). The CDR3 nucleotides read TGTGCCAGTAGCGACTGGTGGGAGGATAGCAATCAGCCCCAGCATTTT. Protein: CASSDWWEDSNQPQHF.

V gene TRBV7-3 combines with J gene TRBJ2-1; D may be TRBD1 (6 bases). The CDR3 spans 13 residues. Trimming took off 5 bases at V and 12 bases at J, with 17 bases between the two ends. Germline V CDR1 and CDR2: SGHTA, FQGTGA. The CDR3 bases are TGTGCCAGCAGCATCAACAGGGAAAAGGTGCAGTTCTTC. This translates into CASSINREKVQFF.

This clonotype was seen repeatedly, ten times or more. The V gene is TRBV6-1, the J gene TRBJ2-1; TRBD2 agrees at 7 bases. The V gene's germline CDR1 is MNHNS and CDR2 SASEGT. This CDR3 has 17 amino acids. Unmatched junction bases numbered 17, after V lost 6 bases and J lost 6 bases. CDR3 loop: CASRLGGVGGRLNEQFF. CDR3 nucleotides: TGTGCCAGCAGACTCGGCGGAGTTGGCGGGAGACTCAATGAGCAGTTCTTC.

This clonotype was recorded many times. This rearrangement joins TRBV13 to TRBJ2-3; D unresolved. V was cut by 5 bases and J by 1 base, with 22 bases left in between. Germline CDR1 reads PRHDT; CDR2 reads FYEKMQ (reference sequence). This CDR3 is 18 amino acids long. CDR3 residues: CASSLKGLRTLRTDTQYF. In nucleotides, the CDR3 is TGTGCCAGCAGCCTAAAAGGGTTGCGAACACTACGCACAGATACGCAGTATTTT.

The chain links TRBV6-2 or TRBV6-3 to TRBJ2-7; 7 bases match TRBD1. Trimming removed 6 bases from V and 3 bases from J; junction bases left unmatched: 11. Germline V gives CDR1 MNHEY, CDR2 SVGEGT. CDR3 length: 15 amino acids. CDR3 sequence: CASRMPGQLYYEQYF. The CDR3 DNA reads as TGTGCCAGCAGGATGCCGGGACAGCTATACTACGAGCAGTACTTC.

In this sample, this clonotype turned up many times. The chain carries TRBV6-1 and TRBJ1-1; the match to TRBD1 covers 7 bases. The CDR3 is 17 amino acids. V was pared by 5 bases and J by 2 bases, with 14 bases of the junction left unmatched. Germline V gene lookup returns CDR1 MNHNS and CDR2 SASEGT. For the CDR3, the DNA is TGTGCCAGCAGTTACGAGACAGGGCTACAGGGAAACACTGAAGCTTTCTTT. Protein product: CASSYETGLQGNTEAFF.

There are many counts of this clonotype. The rearrangement joins TRBV5-1 to TRBJ2-7; D gene uncertain. The CDR3 has 12 residues. Trimming took off 2 bases at V and 2 bases at J, with 5 bases between the two ends. Per germline, CDR1 SGHRS and CDR2 YFSETQ. CDR3 protein: CASSFRPYEQYF. In DNA form, the CDR3 reads TGCGCCAGCAGCTTCAGACCCTACGAGCAGTACTTC.